One and the same sample provided the 7 T cell receptor beta chains below, sequenced in a study of cytomegalovirus exposure and HLA in healthy donors. The table came from immunoSEQ multiplex PCR; TCRdb's copy has only in-frame clones and leaves some out. Counted here are fewer than 100,000 clones, around 94% occurring once; the ten biggest clones make up over 2%. Sequencing was done on a sample of PBMCs. Every receptor here comes from a woman younger than 30 in good health and CMV-seronegative.

The rearrangement joins TRBV14 to TRBJ1-1, with D unclear. CDR1 is SGHDN and CDR2 is FVKESK in the germline V gene. Trimming took 4 bases from V and 4 from J, leaving 10 bases between them. The CDR3 loop spans 13 amino acids. CDR3 loop: CASSLGSSTEAFF. Written as DNA, the CDR3 is TGTGCCAGCAGCCTTGGTAGTTCCACTGAAGCTTTCTTT.

This chain connects TRBV28 to TRBJ2-5, with 7 bases matching TRBD2. The CDR3 loop spans 14 amino acids. J was trimmed by 5 bases and V by 1 base; bases with no gene match: 4. CDR1 is MDHEN, CDR2 SYDVKM, per germline. The CDR3 DNA reads as TGTGCCAGCAGTTTATCACAAGCGGGGGAGACCCAGTACTTC. This encodes CASSLSQAGETQYF.

This clone has just one count. This rearrangement joins TRBV15 to TRBJ2-5; tentatively, D is TRBD2 (6 bases). This CDR3 is 14 amino acids long. Germline V gene data show CDR1 as LNHNV and CDR2 as YYDKDF (reference sequence). V lost 0 bases and J lost 5, with 10 bases in between. The CDR3 region has the DNA TGTGCCACCAGCAGAGATCGACGGGAGGAGACCCAGTACTTC. This codes for CATSRDRREETQYF.

V usage is TRBV4-1 and J usage is TRBJ1-3; 9 bases fit TRBD1. The CDR3 sequence is 13 residues long. Germline V CDR1 and CDR2: MGHRA, YSYEKL. V trimming: 8 bases; J trimming: 2 bases; junction bases outside the gene matches: 1. In nucleotides, the CDR3 is TGCGCCAGCGGGGACAGGGCTGGAAACACCATATATTTT. This gives the protein CASGDRAGNTIYF.

This chain uses TRBV4-1 with TRBJ2-1; 9 positions match TRBD1. The CDR3 sequence is 15 residues long. Unmatched junction bases numbered 6, after V lost 2 bases and J lost 7 bases. The germline gives CDR1 MGHRA, CDR2 YSYEKL. This chain's CDR3 is CASSQTGTGRNEQFF. The DNA of the CDR3 is TGCGCCAGCAGCCAAACCGGGACAGGGCGAAATGAGCAGTTCTTC.

This clone was detected once. This rearrangement joins TRBV6-1 to TRBJ2-3; 8 positions agree with TRBD1. V dropped 4 bases and J dropped 2; count of bases not matched to a gene: 11. Germline V gene lookup returns CDR1 MNHNS and CDR2 SASEGT. The CDR3 is made up of 17 amino acids. The CDR3 protein is CASSAGGATSFTDTQYF. CDR3 bases: TGTGCCAGCAGTGCAGGGGGCGCGACTTCCTTCACAGATACGCAGTATTTT.

This clone came up once. The chain uses TRBV11-2 and TRBJ1-3; D gene ambiguous. The germline V and J ends were trimmed by 1 base and 0 bases, with 16 bases remaining between them. CDR1 is SGHAT and CDR2 is FQNNGV in the germline V gene. The CDR3 has 18 amino acids. The CDR3 reads CASSLVGFGSFSGNTIYF. Here the CDR3 DNA reads TGTGCCAGCAGCTTAGTCGGGTTCGGGAGTTTCTCTGGAAACACCATATATTTT.